Given below is one T cell receptor (beta chain) in context. This clonotype was recorded only once. Its specific antigen is unknown. An end of the junction does not agree with germline; a read error may underlie this. The record originates from a study of blood T cells in healthy people across ages (dated by TCRdb to between 2014 and 2017). Concerning the study at large: In model experiments, roughly one uniquely barcoded TCR beta cDNA molecule per two T cells was captured by template switching. Age-related changes in TCR beta repertoire diversity were measured in the study by deep sequencing normalized with unique cDNA molecular identifiers. To avoid experimental bias, donors of different ages were spread randomly across the sequencing lanes. Donors were grouped into four age groups: young (average roughly 15 years), middle-aged (around 39), aged (about 60) and long-lived (around 80). Two additional independent replicas of 1 million unique cDNA reads from the same blood draw were analyzed for two donors (one aged 18 to 30 and one aged 80 or older).

Systemically healthy Caucasian individuals from Russia, some 40 in total and aged about 6 to 95 years, were included as donors. About 9.8 milliliters of peripheral blood were drawn from each donor into EDTA-treated Vacutainer tubes. PBMCs were isolated by Ficoll-Paque density-gradient centrifugation, with at least 6.5 million obtained per sample. Total RNA was extracted from PBMCs with Trizol reagent, with at least 6 micrograms obtained per sample. Naive CD45RAhigh/CD27high T cell percentages were measured by flow cytometry on a PBMC aliquot from every donor. Preparation of the library involved 5' RACE. The listed sequencing device is Illumina HiSeq 2500. A second about 6 to 11 cycle PCR used a sample-barcoded 5' primer and a J-beta primer mix. A template-switch 5' adaptor carrying 12 random nucleotides introduced a unique molecular identifier onto each TCR beta cDNA molecule. Each sample yielded at least 2.5 million CDR3-containing paired-end reads. All of the RNA was converted into first-strand cDNA using the Mint cDNA synthesis kit, with a TRBC-specific oligonucleotide serving as the primer. All cDNA was treated with uracil-DNA glycosylase and then went through a first 18-cycle PCR with the universal primers M1SS and BC2_uni_R. The paper's data handling went like this. Normalization of each sample was performed by random selection of 1 million high-quality reads, each carrying a distinct molecular identifier. Reads with shared molecular identifiers were discarded instead of being binned into consensus sequences. MiTCR, set to a Q25 quality threshold and the strictest error-elimination algorithm, was used for CDR3 identification, clonotype clustering and error correction. A nonparametric unseen species model with Euler transformation was used to estimate a lower bound on total TCR beta diversity. TCRdb trimmed public reads at Q25 via fastp, called clones via MiXCR and kept in-frame beta chains. CDR3 protein sequences are deduplicated, and each keeps its most common genes and DNA. The V and J calls were determined by TCRdb, not by the authors. This sample comprises about 690,000 distinct CDR3 sequences, roughly 43% of them detected only once. Of the sample, about 30% falls within the top ten clones.

Here is what the overall study found, with its caveats: Because donor CMV infection status was unknown, age-related changes in expanded clonotypes were potentially confounded. Total diversity estimates from one million sequenced T cells were considered lower bounds and underestimates. Observed TCR beta diversity per million T cells fell roughly linearly with age, and a significant reduction was already apparent by age around 44. Compared with the aged group, the long-lived group had more naive CD4+ T cells, fewer expanded clones and increased TCR diversity, suggesting age selection. There was a strong correlation between observed TCR beta diversity and the percentage of naive T cells measured by flow cytometry. Because profiling used bulk unsorted PBMCs, naive and antigen-experienced compartments could not be compared conclusively.

The sequence was obtained from a man at least 80 years old in good health. The material sequenced was blood.

The nucleotide sequence reads as follows: TGTGCCAGCATCAGACTACCTACAGATACGCGGTATTTT. Translated, this gives CASIRLPTDTRYF. Recombination connected TRBV6-2 or TRBV6-3 to TRBJ2-3, and TRBD2 may be the D gene, going by 5 matching bases. For CDR1 and CDR2, the germline V gene lists MNHEY and SVGEGT. The CDR3 sequence holds 13 residues, the cysteine and phenylalanine included. Only the CDR3 DNA is retained, 39 bases long and in frame from the first base.